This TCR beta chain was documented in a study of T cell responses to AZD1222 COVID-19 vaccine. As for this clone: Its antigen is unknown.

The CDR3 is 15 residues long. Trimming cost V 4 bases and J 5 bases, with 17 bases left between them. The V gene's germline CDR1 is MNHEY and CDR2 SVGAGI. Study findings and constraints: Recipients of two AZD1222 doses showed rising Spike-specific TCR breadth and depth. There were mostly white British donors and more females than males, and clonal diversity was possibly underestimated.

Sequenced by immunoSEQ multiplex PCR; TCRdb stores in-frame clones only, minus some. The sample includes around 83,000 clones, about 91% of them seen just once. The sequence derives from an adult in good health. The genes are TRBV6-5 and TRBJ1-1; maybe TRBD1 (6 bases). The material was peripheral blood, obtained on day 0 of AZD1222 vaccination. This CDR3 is CASSSRPITGTEAFF. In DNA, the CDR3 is TGTGCCAGCAGTTCCCGCCCCATCACAGGGACTGAAGCTTTCTTT.